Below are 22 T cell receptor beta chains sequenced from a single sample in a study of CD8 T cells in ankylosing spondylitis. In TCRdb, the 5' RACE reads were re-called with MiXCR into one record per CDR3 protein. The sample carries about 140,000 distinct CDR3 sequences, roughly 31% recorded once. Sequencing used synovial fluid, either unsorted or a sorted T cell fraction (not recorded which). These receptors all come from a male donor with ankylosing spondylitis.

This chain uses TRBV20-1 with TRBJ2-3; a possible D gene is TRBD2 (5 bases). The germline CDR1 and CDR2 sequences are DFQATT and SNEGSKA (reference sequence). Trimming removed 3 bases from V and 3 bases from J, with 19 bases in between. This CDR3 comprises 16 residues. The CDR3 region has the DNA TGCAGTGCTAGTGCTAACCTGCTAACGGGAACAGATACGCAGTATTTT. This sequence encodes CSASANLLTGTDTQYF.

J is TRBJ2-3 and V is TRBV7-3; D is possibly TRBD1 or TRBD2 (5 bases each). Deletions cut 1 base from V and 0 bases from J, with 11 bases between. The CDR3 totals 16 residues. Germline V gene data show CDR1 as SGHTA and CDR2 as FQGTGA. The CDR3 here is CASSLRHGGSTDTQYF. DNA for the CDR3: TGTGCCAGCAGCTTAAGACATGGGGGTAGCACAGATACGCAGTATTTT.

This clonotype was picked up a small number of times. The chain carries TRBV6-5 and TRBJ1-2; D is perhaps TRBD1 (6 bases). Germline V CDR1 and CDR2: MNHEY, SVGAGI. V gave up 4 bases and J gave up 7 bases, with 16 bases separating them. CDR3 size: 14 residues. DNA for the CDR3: TGTGCCAGCAGTTCCGCGGACAGTGAAGGTGGCTACACCTTC. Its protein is CASSSADSEGGYTF.

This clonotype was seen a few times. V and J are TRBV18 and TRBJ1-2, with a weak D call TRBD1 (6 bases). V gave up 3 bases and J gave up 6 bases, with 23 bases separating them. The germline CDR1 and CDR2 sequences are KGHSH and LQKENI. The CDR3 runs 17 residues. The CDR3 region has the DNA TGTGCCAGCTCACCCCCGGGAGGGGGGGGCGCCCTCCATGGCTACACCTTC. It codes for CASSPPGGGGALHGYTF.

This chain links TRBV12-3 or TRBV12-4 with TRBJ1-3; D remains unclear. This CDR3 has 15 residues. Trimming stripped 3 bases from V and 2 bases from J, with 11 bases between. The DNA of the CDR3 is TGTGCCAGCAGTTTCGTTTCGAGGGCTGGAAACACCATATATTTT. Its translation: CASSFVSRAGNTIYF.

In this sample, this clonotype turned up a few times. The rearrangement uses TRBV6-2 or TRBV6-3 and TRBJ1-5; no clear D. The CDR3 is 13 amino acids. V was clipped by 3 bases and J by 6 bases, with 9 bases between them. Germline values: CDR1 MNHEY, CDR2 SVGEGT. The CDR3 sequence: CASSYSLSQPQHF. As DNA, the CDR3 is TGTGCCAGCAGTTATTCGCTATCTCAGCCCCAGCATTTT.

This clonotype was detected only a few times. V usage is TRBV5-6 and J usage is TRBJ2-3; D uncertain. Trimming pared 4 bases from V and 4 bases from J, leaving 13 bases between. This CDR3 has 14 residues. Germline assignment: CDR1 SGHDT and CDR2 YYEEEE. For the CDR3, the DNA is TGTGCCAGCAGCCCCAGCGCTGGCGCAGATACGCAGTATTTT. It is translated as CASSPSAGADTQYF.

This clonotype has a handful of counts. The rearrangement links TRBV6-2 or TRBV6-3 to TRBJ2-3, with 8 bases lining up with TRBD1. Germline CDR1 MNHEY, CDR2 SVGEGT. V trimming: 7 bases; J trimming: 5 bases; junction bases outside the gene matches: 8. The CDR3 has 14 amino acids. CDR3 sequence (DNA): TGTGCCAGCATGAGGACAGGGCCGAGAGATACGCAGTATTTT. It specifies CASMRTGPRDTQYF.

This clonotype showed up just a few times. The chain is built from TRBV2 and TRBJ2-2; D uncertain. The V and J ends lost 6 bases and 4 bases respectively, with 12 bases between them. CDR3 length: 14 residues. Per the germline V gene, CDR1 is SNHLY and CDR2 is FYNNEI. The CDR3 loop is CASRAGYGTGELFF. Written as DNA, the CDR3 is TGTGCCAGCAGGGCTGGGTACGGCACCGGGGAGCTGTTTTTT. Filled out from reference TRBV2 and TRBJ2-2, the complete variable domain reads EPEVTQTPSHQVTQMGQEVILRCVPISNHLYFYWYRQILGQKVEFLVSFYNNEISEKSEIFDDQFSVERPDGSNFTLKIRSTKLEDSAMYFCASRAGYGTGELFFGEGSRLTVL.

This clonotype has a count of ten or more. In DNA, the CDR3 is TGTGCCAGCAGCCCAAGCCGGGACTGGCGCACAGATACGCAGTATTTT. Amino acid sequence: CASSPSRDWRTDTQYF. The chain recombines TRBV11-2 with TRBJ2-3; possible D gene TRBD2, 6 bases. Germline V gene sequence: CDR1 SGHAT, CDR2 FQNNGV. Deletions cut 5 bases from V and 1 base from J, with 16 bases between. The CDR3 length is 16 residues.

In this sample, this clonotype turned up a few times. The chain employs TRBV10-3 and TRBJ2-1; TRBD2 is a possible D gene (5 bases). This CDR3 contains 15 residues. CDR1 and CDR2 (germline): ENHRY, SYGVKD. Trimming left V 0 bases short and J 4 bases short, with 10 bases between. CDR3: CAISESQRKYNEQFF. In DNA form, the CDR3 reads TGTGCCATCAGTGAGTCACAGCGGAAATACAATGAGCAGTTCTTC.

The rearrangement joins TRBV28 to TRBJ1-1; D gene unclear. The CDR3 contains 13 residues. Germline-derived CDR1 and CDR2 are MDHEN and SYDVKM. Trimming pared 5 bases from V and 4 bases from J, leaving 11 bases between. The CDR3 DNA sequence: TGTGCCAGCAGTCTACTGACGGGCACTGAAGCTTTCTTT. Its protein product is CASSLLTGTEAFF.

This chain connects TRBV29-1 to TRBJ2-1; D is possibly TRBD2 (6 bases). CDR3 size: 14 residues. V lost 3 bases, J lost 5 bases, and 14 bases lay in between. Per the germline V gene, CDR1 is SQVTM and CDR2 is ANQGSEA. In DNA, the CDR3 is TGCAGCGTTGACCCCGGGACTGGGCACAATGAGCAGTTCTTC. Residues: CSVDPGTGHNEQFF.

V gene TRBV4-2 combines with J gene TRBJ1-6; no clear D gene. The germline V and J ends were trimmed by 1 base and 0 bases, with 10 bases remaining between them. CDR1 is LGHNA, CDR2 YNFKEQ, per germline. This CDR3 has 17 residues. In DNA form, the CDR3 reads TGTGCCAGCAGCCAAGCGGCGGTTAGCTCCTATAATTCACCCCTCCACTTT. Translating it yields CASSQAAVSSYNSPLHF.

Written as DNA, the CDR3 is TGTGCCAGCAGTGAAATCCAAGGGGGGAACAATGAGCAGTTCTTC. Translating gives CASSEIQGGNNEQFF. The chain joins TRBV6-1 to TRBJ2-1, with D perhaps given as TRBD1 or TRBD2 (6 bases each). The CDR3 is 15 amino acids. The germline V gene has CDR1 MNHNS and CDR2 SASEGT. V was clipped by 2 bases and J by 5 bases, with 13 bases between them.

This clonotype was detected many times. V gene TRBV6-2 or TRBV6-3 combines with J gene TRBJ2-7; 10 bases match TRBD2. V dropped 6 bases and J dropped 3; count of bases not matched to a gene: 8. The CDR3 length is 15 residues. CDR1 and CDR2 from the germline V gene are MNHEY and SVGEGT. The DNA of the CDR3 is TGTGCCAGCAGACCACAACGGACTAGCGGCTACGAGCAGTACTTC. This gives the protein CASRPQRTSGYEQYF.

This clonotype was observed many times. CDR3 DNA: TGTGCCAGCAGCGAGAGGGGACTAGCGGGAGTCAATGAGCAGTTCTTC. Translated: CASSERGLAGVNEQFF. This chain connects TRBV9 to TRBJ2-1, with 14 bases identical to TRBD2. Germline V gene lookup returns CDR1 SGDLS and CDR2 YYNGEE. There are 16 residues in the CDR3. V shed 3 bases, J shed 6 bases, and the junction held 5 bases outside the gene matches.

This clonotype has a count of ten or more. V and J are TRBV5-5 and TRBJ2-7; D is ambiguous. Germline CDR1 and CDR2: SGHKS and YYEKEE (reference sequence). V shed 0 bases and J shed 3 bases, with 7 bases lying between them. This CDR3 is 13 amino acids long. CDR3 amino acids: CASSLEPLYEQYF. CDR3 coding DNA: TGTGCCAGCAGCTTGGAGCCCCTCTACGAGCAGTACTTC.

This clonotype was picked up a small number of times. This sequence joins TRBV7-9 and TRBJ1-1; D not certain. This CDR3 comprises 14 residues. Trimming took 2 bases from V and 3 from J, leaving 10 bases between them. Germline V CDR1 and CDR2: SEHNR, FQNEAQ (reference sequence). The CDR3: CASSLRAGDTEAFF. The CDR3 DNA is TGTGCCAGCAGCTTAAGGGCCGGGGACACTGAAGCTTTCTTT.

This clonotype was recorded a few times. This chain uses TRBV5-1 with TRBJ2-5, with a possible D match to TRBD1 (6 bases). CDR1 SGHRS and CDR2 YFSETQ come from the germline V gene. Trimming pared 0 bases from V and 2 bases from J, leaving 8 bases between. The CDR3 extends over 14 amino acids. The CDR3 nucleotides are TGCGCCAGCAGCTTGGGGACAGTACAAGAGACCCAGTACTTC. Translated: CASSLGTVQETQYF.

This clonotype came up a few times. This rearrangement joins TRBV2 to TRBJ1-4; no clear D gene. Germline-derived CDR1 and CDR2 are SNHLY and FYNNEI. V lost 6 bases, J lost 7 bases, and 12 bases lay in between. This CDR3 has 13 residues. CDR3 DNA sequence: TGTGCCAGCAGAAGCCGCTCGGGTGAAAAACTGTTTTTT. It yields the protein CASRSRSGEKLFF. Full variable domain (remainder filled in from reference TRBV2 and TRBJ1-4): EPEVTQTPSHQVTQMGQEVILRCVPISNHLYFYWYRQILGQKVEFLVSFYNNEISEKSEIFDDQFSVERPDGSNFTLKIRSTKLEDSAMYFCASRSRSGEKLFFGSGTQLSVL.

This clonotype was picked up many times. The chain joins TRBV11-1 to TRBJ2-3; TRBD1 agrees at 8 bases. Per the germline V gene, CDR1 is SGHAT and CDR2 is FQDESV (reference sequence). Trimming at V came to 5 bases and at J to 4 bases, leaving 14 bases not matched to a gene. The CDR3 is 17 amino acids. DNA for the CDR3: TGTGCCAGCAGCCACTACCAGACAGGGGCCAACCCAGATACGCAGTATTTT. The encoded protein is CASSHYQTGANPDTQYF.